The rows below give T cell receptor beta chains drawn from one sample of a study of metastatic and nonmetastatic thyroid tumors. TCRdb reprocessed the PCR reads via MiXCR. The repertoire has 16,000 or so clones, 24% of them found once; the top ten carry around 13%. The sample taken for sequencing was tumor tissue. These receptor sequences come from a male donor with papillary thyroid cancer or a benign thyroid nodule (not recorded which). Some clones in this sample may be carry-over from other donors' samples. The CDR3 runs from the conserved cysteine through the conserved F or W. The order of the fields is D gene, V gene, J gene, clone size, CDR3 protein, CDR3 DNA. The D gene is left open where the match is weak. A clone size is listed for some rows: how often the clone was seen (once, few, many), or a class if it is expanded.

d_gene: .
v_gene: TRBV20-1
j_gene: TRBJ2-2
abundance: .
CDR3aa: CSAAGTKNTGELFF
CDR3nt: TGCAGTGCTGCCGGGACAAAGAACACCGGGGAGCTGTTTTTT

d_gene: TRBD1
v_gene: TRBV6-1
j_gene: TRBJ2-5
abundance: few
CDR3aa: CASSEGTGVPTSETQYF
CDR3nt: TGTGCCAGCAGCGAAGGGACAGGGGTCCCAACGTCGGAGACCCAGTACTTC

d_gene: .
v_gene: TRBV4-1
j_gene: TRBJ1-1
abundance: many
CDR3aa: CASSQSEEAFF
CDR3nt: TGCGCCAGCAGCCAATCGGAGGAGGCTTTCTTT

d_gene: .
v_gene: TRBV11-3
j_gene: TRBJ2-7
abundance: .
CDR3aa: CASSRRAVFPYEQYF
CDR3nt: TGTGCCAGCAGCCGGCGAGCGGTGTTTCCCTACGAGCAGTACTTC

d_gene: .
v_gene: TRBV9
j_gene: TRBJ2-3
abundance: many
CDR3aa: CASSPADTQYF
CDR3nt: TGTGCCAGCAGCCCCGCAGATACGCAGTATTTT

d_gene: TRBD1
v_gene: TRBV6-4
j_gene: TRBJ2-1
abundance: few
CDR3aa: CASSPSDRNRNEQFF
CDR3nt: TGTGCCAGCAGTCCCTCGGACAGGAACCGCAATGAGCAGTTCTTC

d_gene: .
v_gene: TRBV9
j_gene: TRBJ1-4
abundance: medium-sized
CDR3aa: CASSAEGVKGEKLFF
CDR3nt: TGTGCCAGCAGCGCAGAGGGGGTAAAGGGTGAAAAACTGTTTTTT

d_gene: .
v_gene: TRBV7-2
j_gene: TRBJ2-7
abundance: .
CDR3aa: CASSLDLEQYF
CDR3nt: TGTGCCAGCAGCTTAGACCTCGAGCAGTACTTC

d_gene: TRBD1
v_gene: TRBV12-3/TRBV12-4
j_gene: TRBJ1-2
abundance: few
CDR3aa: CASSGQGFGYTF
CDR3nt: TGTGCCAGCAGTGGACAGGGGTTTGGCTACACCTTC

d_gene: .
v_gene: TRBV5-1
j_gene: TRBJ1-6
abundance: .
CDR3aa: CASSWWGADSPLHF
CDR3nt: TGCGCCAGCAGCTGGTGGGGGGCCGATTCACCCCTCCACTTT

d_gene: .
v_gene: TRBV6-1
j_gene: TRBJ2-2
abundance: .
CDR3aa: CASRDTSGTGELFF
CDR3nt: TGTGCCAGCAGGGATACCAGTGGCACCGGGGAGCTGTTTTTT

d_gene: TRBD1
v_gene: TRBV12-3/TRBV12-4
j_gene: TRBJ2-2
abundance: many
CDR3aa: CASSWDRGRVGELFF
CDR3nt: TGTGCCAGCAGTTGGGACAGGGGGCGGGTCGGGGAGCTGTTTTTT

d_gene: .
v_gene: TRBV7-6
j_gene: TRBJ2-2
abundance: .
CDR3aa: CASSPLVNTGELFF
CDR3nt: TGTGCCAGCAGCCCCCTTGTGAACACCGGGGAGCTGTTTTTT

d_gene: .
v_gene: TRBV3-1
j_gene: TRBJ1-3
abundance: many
CDR3aa: CASSPRGTGNTIYF
CDR3nt: TGTGCCAGCAGCCCCAGGGGCACTGGAAACACCATATATTTT

d_gene: TRBD2
v_gene: TRBV6-5
j_gene: TRBJ2-1
abundance: medium-sized
CDR3aa: CASSYRTSGSLPYNEQFF
CDR3nt: TGTGCCAGCAGTTACCGGACTAGCGGTAGCTTACCCTACAATGAGCAGTTCTTC

d_gene: .
v_gene: TRBV5-4
j_gene: TRBJ1-6
abundance: many
CDR3aa: CASSLVQDSPLHF
CDR3nt: TGTGCCAGCAGCTTGGTCCAGGATTCACCCCTCCACTTT

d_gene: TRBD1
v_gene: TRBV30
j_gene: TRBJ1-5
abundance: many
CDR3aa: CAWSTGAPGTQHF
CDR3nt: TGTGCCTGGTCGACAGGGGCCCCCGGGACCCAGCATTTT

d_gene: .
v_gene: TRBV27
j_gene: TRBJ1-2
abundance: few
CDR3aa: CAITGQMCGYTF
CDR3nt: TGTGCCATCACAGGGCAAATGTGTGGCTACACCTTC

d_gene: TRBD1
v_gene: TRBV6-1
j_gene: TRBJ1-4
abundance: .
CDR3aa: CASSEGGTGYEKLFF
CDR3nt: TGTGCCAGCAGTGAAGGAGGGACAGGGTATGAAAAACTGTTTTTT

d_gene: TRBD1
v_gene: TRBV6-1
j_gene: TRBJ1-4
abundance: many
CDR3aa: CASRFRGAKEKLFF
CDR3nt: TGTGCCAGCAGATTCAGGGGGGCAAAAGAAAAACTGTTTTTT

d_gene: TRBD1
v_gene: TRBV6-5
j_gene: TRBJ2-1
abundance: few
CDR3aa: CASSDSKTGDYNEQFF
CDR3nt: TGTGCCAGCAGTGACTCGAAGACAGGGGACTACAATGAGCAGTTCTTC

d_gene: .
v_gene: TRBV2
j_gene: TRBJ2-1
abundance: many
CDR3aa: CASRRDASYNEQFF
CDR3nt: TGTGCCAGCAGAAGGGATGCCTCCTACAATGAGCAGTTCTTC

d_gene: TRBD2
v_gene: TRBV24-1
j_gene: TRBJ2-7
abundance: few
CDR3aa: CATATSGKSDEQYF
CDR3nt: TGTGCCACTGCGACTAGCGGAAAGAGTGACGAGCAGTACTTC

d_gene: .
v_gene: TRBV2
j_gene: TRBJ2-2
abundance: few
CDR3aa: CANQGRTGGTGELFF
CDR3nt: TGTGCCAACCAGGGTCGGACAGGAGGGACCGGGGAGCTGTTTTTT

d_gene: .
v_gene: TRBV6-2/TRBV6-3
j_gene: TRBJ1-1
abundance: .
CDR3aa: CASSQRENTEAFF
CDR3nt: TGTGCCAGCAGTCAAAGGGAGAACACTGAAGCTTTCTTT

d_gene: .
v_gene: TRBV6-1
j_gene: TRBJ1-2
abundance: .
CDR3aa: CASSEIGPSYGYTF
CDR3nt: TGTGCCAGCAGTGAGATTGGGCCCTCCTATGGCTACACCTTC

d_gene: .
v_gene: TRBV28
j_gene: TRBJ1-6
abundance: .
CDR3aa: CSSSSRTNSPLHF
CDR3nt: TGTTCCAGCAGTTCGCGGACGAATTCACCCCTCCACTTT

d_gene: .
v_gene: TRBV12-3/TRBV12-4
j_gene: TRBJ1-5
abundance: few
CDR3aa: CASSLGGGFQPQHF
CDR3nt: TGTGCCAGCAGTTTAGGGGGGGGCTTTCAGCCCCAGCATTTT

d_gene: .
v_gene: TRBV2
j_gene: TRBJ2-5
abundance: many
CDR3aa: CASSARTVQETQYF
CDR3nt: TGTGCCAGCAGTGCAAGGACAGTCCAAGAGACCCAGTACTTC

d_gene: .
v_gene: TRBV11-2
j_gene: TRBJ2-2
abundance: once
CDR3aa: CASSSVFSTWELFF
CDR3nt: TGTGCCAGCAGCTCCGTGTTCAGCACCTGGGAGCTGTTTTTT

d_gene: TRBD2
v_gene: TRBV6-1
j_gene: TRBJ2-1
abundance: many
CDR3aa: CASSSYGLADDNEQFF
CDR3nt: TGTGCCAGCAGCTCCTATGGACTAGCGGATGACAATGAGCAGTTCTTC

d_gene: .
v_gene: TRBV24-1
j_gene: TRBJ2-3
abundance: many
CDR3aa: CATSLNRDGGRNTQYF
CDR3nt: TGTGCCACCAGCCTGAACCGGGACGGTGGTCGGAATACGCAGTATTTT

d_gene: .
v_gene: TRBV20-1
j_gene: TRBJ2-1
abundance: many
CDR3aa: CSTRTRGVLGDWASRYNEQFF
CDR3nt: TGCAGTACCAGAACCCGAGGCGTGCTAGGTGATTGGGCTAGCAGGTACAATGAGCAGTTCTTC

d_gene: .
v_gene: TRBV3-1
j_gene: TRBJ1-1
abundance: many
CDR3aa: CASRLTLLGVSTEAFF
CDR3nt: TGTGCCAGCAGGTTGACCCTCCTGGGTGTGAGCACTGAAGCTTTCTTT

d_gene: TRBD2
v_gene: TRBV19
j_gene: TRBJ2-1
abundance: medium-sized
CDR3aa: CASSITSGELSYNEQFF
CDR3nt: TGTGCCAGTAGTATTACTAGCGGGGAACTCTCCTACAATGAGCAGTTCTTC

d_gene: .
v_gene: TRBV6-1
j_gene: TRBJ2-7
abundance: many
CDR3aa: CATDEQYF
CDR3nt: TGTGCCACCGACGAGCAGTACTTC

d_gene: .
v_gene: TRBV27
j_gene: TRBJ2-7
abundance: .
CDR3aa: CASSFAPWGHDEQYF
CDR3nt: TGTGCCAGCAGTTTCGCGCCCTGGGGTCATGACGAGCAGTACTTC

d_gene: TRBD2
v_gene: TRBV27
j_gene: TRBJ2-7
abundance: few
CDR3aa: CASSASGGSSYEQYF
CDR3nt: TGTGCCAGCAGTGCTAGCGGGGGGTCCTCCTACGAGCAGTACTTC

d_gene: TRBD1
v_gene: TRBV20-1
j_gene: TRBJ2-7
abundance: .
CDR3aa: CSAGRTGYGEQYF
CDR3nt: TGCAGCGCTGGTAGGACAGGGTACGGCGAGCAGTACTTC

d_gene: .
v_gene: TRBV28
j_gene: TRBJ2-7
abundance: .
CDR3aa: CASSSAEVRSSYEQYF
CDR3nt: TGTGCCAGCAGTTCAGCTGAGGTTCGGAGCTCCTACGAGCAGTACTTC

d_gene: .
v_gene: TRBV20-1
j_gene: TRBJ1-4
abundance: few
CDR3aa: CSAHRAGGEKLFF
CDR3nt: TGCAGTGCCCACCGGGCTGGGGGTGAAAAACTGTTTTTT

d_gene: .
v_gene: TRBV27
j_gene: TRBJ2-2
abundance: many
CDR3aa: CASSTGLASTGELFF
CDR3nt: TGTGCCAGCAGTACGGGACTGGCAAGCACCGGGGAGCTGTTTTTT